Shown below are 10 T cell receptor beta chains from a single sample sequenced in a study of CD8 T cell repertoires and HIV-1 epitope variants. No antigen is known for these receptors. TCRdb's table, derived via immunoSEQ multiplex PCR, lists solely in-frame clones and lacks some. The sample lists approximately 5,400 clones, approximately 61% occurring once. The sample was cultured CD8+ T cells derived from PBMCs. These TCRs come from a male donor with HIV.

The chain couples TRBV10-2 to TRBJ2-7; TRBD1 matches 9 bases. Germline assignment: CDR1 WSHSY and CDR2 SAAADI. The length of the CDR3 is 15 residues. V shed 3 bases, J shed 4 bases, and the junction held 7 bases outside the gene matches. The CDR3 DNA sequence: TGCGCCAGCAGTGAACGGGACAGGGCAGGGTACGAGCAGTACTTC. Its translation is CASSERDRAGYEQYF.

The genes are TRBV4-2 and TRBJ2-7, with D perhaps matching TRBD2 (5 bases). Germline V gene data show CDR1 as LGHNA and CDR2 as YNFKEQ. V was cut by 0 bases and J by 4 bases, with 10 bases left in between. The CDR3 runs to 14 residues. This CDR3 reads CASSQELDRYEQYF. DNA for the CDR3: TGTGCCAGCAGCCAAGAACTAGATAGGTACGAGCAGTACTTC.

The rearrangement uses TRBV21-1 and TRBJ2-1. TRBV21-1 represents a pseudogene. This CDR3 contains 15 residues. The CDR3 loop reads CASSKWGEPRGEQFF. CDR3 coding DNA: TGTGCCAGCAGCAAATGGGGCGAACCCCGGGGTGAGCAGTTCTTC.

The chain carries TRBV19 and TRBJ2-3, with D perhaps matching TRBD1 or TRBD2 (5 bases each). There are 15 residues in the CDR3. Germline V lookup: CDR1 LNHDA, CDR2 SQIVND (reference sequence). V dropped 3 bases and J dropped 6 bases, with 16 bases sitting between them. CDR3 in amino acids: CASSIGPAEGDTQYF. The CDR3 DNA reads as TGTGCCAGTAGTATCGGACCTGCCGAGGGGGATACGCAGTATTTT.

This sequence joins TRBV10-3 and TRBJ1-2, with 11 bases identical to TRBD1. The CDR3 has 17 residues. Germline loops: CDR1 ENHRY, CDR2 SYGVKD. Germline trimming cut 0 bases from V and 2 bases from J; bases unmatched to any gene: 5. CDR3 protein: CAISESPGTGGNYGYTF. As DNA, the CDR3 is TGTGCCATCAGTGAGTCGCCCGGGACAGGGGGAAACTATGGCTACACCTTC.

Written as DNA, the CDR3 is TGCAGCGTTGTGGGAAATTACAATGAGCAGTTCTTC. Translation gives CSVVGNYNEQFF. The chain uses TRBV29-1 and TRBJ2-1; D uncertain. CDR3 length: 12 amino acids. Germline CDR1 is SQVTM and CDR2 is ANQGSEA. Trimming shortened V by 4 bases and J by 4 bases, and 8 bases separated the two germline ends.

CDR3 sequence: CASRVEGGTEAFF. In DNA, the CDR3 is TGTGCCAGCAGGGTCGAGGGGGGGACTGAAGCTTTCTTT. This chain joins TRBV7-9 and TRBJ1-1; perhaps TRBD1 as D (6 bases). The V and J ends lost 6 bases and 5 bases respectively, with 13 bases between them. The CDR3 has 13 residues. The germline CDR1 and CDR2 sequences are SEHNR and FQNEAQ (reference sequence).

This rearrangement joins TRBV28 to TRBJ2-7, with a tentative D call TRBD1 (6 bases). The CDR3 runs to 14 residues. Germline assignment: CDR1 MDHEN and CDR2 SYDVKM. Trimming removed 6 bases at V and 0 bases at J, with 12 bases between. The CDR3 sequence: CASRLTGSSYEQYF. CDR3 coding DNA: TGTGCCAGCAGACTTACAGGGAGCTCCTACGAGCAGTACTTC.

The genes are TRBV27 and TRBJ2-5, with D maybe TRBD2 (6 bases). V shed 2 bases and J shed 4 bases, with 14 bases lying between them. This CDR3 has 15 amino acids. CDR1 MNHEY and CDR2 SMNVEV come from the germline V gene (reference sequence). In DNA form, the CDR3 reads TGTGCCAGCAGTTTAGGAGGGCAGGGCGGAGAGACCCAGTACTTC. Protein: CASSLGGQGGETQYF.

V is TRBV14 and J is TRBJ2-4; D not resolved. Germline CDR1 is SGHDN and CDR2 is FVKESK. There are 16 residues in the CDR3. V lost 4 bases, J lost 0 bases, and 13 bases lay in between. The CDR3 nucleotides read TGTGCCAGCAGCCCGGCCGTTGAACTAGCCAAAAACATTCAGTACTTC. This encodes CASSPAVELAKNIQYF.